The 5 T cell receptor beta chains given below trace back to one sample, sequenced in a study of blood T cell repertoires in COVID-19 (dated by TCRdb to 2020 to 2021). Library method: the immunoSEQ multiplex PCR assay. TCRdb limited this immuneACCESS table to in-frame rearrangements with V and J called. A share of clones is missing; checked studies link under half to unresolved V genes, and the rest is unexplained. Counted in this sample were 250,000 to 300,000 clones; about 90% of them appeared once. 2.2% of the sample is held by the ten biggest clonotypes. The sample comprised peripheral blood. These receptors were obtained from a woman aged 45-65 years who had recovered from COVID-19.

The gene calls are TRBV15 and TRBJ1-5, with 7 bases lining up with TRBD1. The CDR3 extends over 15 amino acids. Germline CDR1 and CDR2: LNHNV and YYDKDF (reference sequence). V was pared by 0 bases and J by 12 bases, with 11 bases of the junction left unmatched. This CDR3 is CATSREDLNRGIQHF. The CDR3 DNA follows: TGTGCCACCAGCAGAGAGGACCTTAACAGGGGTATCCAGCATTTT.

The chain combines TRBV7-2 with TRBJ1-1; D unclear. This CDR3 has 15 amino acids. From germline, CDR1 is SGHTA and CDR2 FQGNSA. Trimming took off 4 bases at V and 6 bases at J, with 18 bases between the two ends. CDR3 in DNA: TGTGCCAGCAGCTCGACGTTTAGAGTGAGCGCTGAAGCTTTCTTT. Its translation is CASSSTFRVSAEAFF.

The chain links TRBV9 to TRBJ1-2, with 12 bases identical to TRBD1. The length of the CDR3 is 16 residues. Germline V gene sequence: CDR1 SGDLS, CDR2 YYNGEE. After removal of 7 bases from V and 8 bases from J, the junction contained 15 bases not matched to a gene. The CDR3, as DNA: TGTGCCAGCCACTCCCCGGGACAGGGGGCGATTCGAGGCTACACCTTC. It encodes CASHSPGQGAIRGYTF.

About this clone itself: The junction departs from the called germline gene at one end, perhaps through a read error. The V and J genes are TRBV7-9 and TRBJ1-3; possibly TRBD1 for D (5 bases). The CDR3 is 16 amino acids. The germline V gene encodes CDR1 SEHNR and CDR2 FQNEAQ (reference sequence). In DNA, the CDR3 is TGTGCCAGCAGCTTGCAGGGTTTAAGCGTCGGAAGCACCATATATTTT. This translates into CASSLQGLSVGSTIYF.

The V call is TRBV29-1, the J call TRBJ1-5; D is undetermined. There are 13 residues in the CDR3. The ends were cut back, 8 bases at V and 7 bases at J, with 18 bases in the middle. Germline assignment: CDR1 SQVTM and CDR2 ANQGSEA. The CDR3 DNA follows: TGCAGCTTTGGGAGGGATAAGGGCCAGCCCCAGCATTTT. Protein product: CSFGRDKGQPQHF.